The 4 T cell receptor beta chains below were found in one sample sequenced in a study of T-cell memory formation after mild COVID-19. TCRdb fed the 5' RACE reads into MiXCR, producing one record per CDR3 protein. The sample shows over 25,000 distinct CDR3 sequences, 21% of them seen only once. Specimen: PBMCs or a T cell subset sorted from them (not recorded which). The source of these receptors is an adult who had mild COVID-19 (a few samples of this study predate the infection). Cell type and time point are not known.

This clonotype was seen only once. V and J are TRBV12-3 or TRBV12-4 and TRBJ2-7; weak D call: TRBD1 (6 bases). There are 15 residues in the CDR3. The V and J ends lost 5 bases and 0 bases respectively, with 14 bases between them. The CDR3, as DNA: TGTGCCAGCAGTCCGACAGGCTACAGCTCCTACGAGCAGTACTTC. Its protein product is CASSPTGYSSYEQYF.

The sample holds many counts of this clonotype. The genes are TRBV5-1 and TRBJ2-7; TRBD2 aligns across 11 bases. CDR3 length equals 15 residues. Germline lookup yields CDR1 SGHRS and CDR2 YFSETQ. V shed 4 bases and J 4 bases; nucleotides not matched to a gene: 7. CDR3: CASSLGTSGEYEQYF. Written as DNA, the CDR3 is TGCGCCAGCAGCCTCGGGACTAGCGGAGAATACGAGCAGTACTTC.

This clonotype showed up many times. This rearrangement joins TRBV4-1 to TRBJ1-2; D is undetermined. The V and J ends lost 1 base and 4 bases respectively, with 7 bases between them. This CDR3 is 13 amino acids long. Germline-derived CDR1 and CDR2 are MGHRA and YSYEKL. CDR3 nucleotides: TGCGCCAGCAGCCAAGTAGGGATCTATGGCTACACCTTC. It codes for CASSQVGIYGYTF.

This clonotype was seen ten or more times. The J gene is TRBJ2-3, the V gene TRBV12-3 or TRBV12-4; 7 bases align to TRBD2. The junction had 3 bases not matched to a gene; V was cut back by 1 base and J by 2 bases. The CDR3 spans 15 residues. CDR3: CASSLGRGYTDTQYF. In DNA, the CDR3 is TGTGCCAGCAGTTTAGGGCGGGGGTACACAGATACGCAGTATTTT.